This T cell receptor (beta chain) originates from a study of shared clonotypes between healthy human individuals. On the study more broadly: Ranging from 18 to 49 in age, donors were two women and three men. Study-wide findings and caveats: In general, naive subsets displayed greater estimated richness than memory subsets did.

A CD45RA+ naive subset and a CD45RA-negative memory subset were split from CD4+ cells. On this clone itself: Its antigen is unknown.

Splitting of each subset's genomic DNA was done evenly across several immunoSEQ plates. Measured with immunoSEQ multiplex PCR; TCRdb has only the in-frame clones, and not every one. Of approximately 1,500,000 clones listed, over 95% are singletons. Germline lookup yields CDR1 KGHSH and CDR2 LQKENI. The length of the CDR3 is 14 residues. The V gene end was trimmed by 5 bases and the J gene end by 4 bases; junction bases not matched to a gene: 6. The V and J genes are TRBV18 and TRBJ2-3; 7 bases match TRBD2. This TCR derives from a man aged 25-45 years in good health. Sequencing used naive CD4+ T cells sorted from blood. Subset given: CD45RA+ positively selected. CDR3 in DNA: TGTGCCAGCTCAAGGACTAGAGGCCCAGATACGCAGTATTTT. Translated, it gives CASSRTRGPDTQYF.